Listed below are T cell receptor beta chains from one sample, sequenced in a study of blood T cell repertoires in COVID-19. This table comes from immunoSEQ multiplex PCR, and its TCRdb copy is limited to in-frame clones, with some not included. The sample gives roughly 60,000 clones, about 81% of which show up once; 15% is in the top ten. The sample consisted of peripheral blood. The source of these receptors is a man older than 75 with acute or convalescent COVID-19. The CDR3 runs from the conserved cysteine through the conserved F or W. The order of the fields is CDR3 DNA, CDR3 protein, J gene, D gene, clone size, V gene. D genes are given only for firm matches. Where a row states a size, it is once, few, many or the class of an expanded clone; other rows omit it.

TGTGCCAGCAGTGAAGCCACGGTTGAAAAACTGTTTTTT	CASSEATVEKLFF	TRBJ1-4	NA	once	TRBV6-1
TGTGCCAGTAGTATATCGAGGCGCCAAGAGACCCAGTACTTC	CASSISRRQETQYF	TRBJ2-5	NA	NA	TRBV19
TGTGCCAGCAGCCAAGTGCAGGGAAACACCATATATTTT	CASSQVQGNTIYF	TRBJ1-3	NA	few	TRBV3-1/TRBV3-2
TGTGCCAGCAGCGTAGGGACCGGGAGCAGGGAAAAACTGTTTTTT	CASSVGTGSREKLFF	TRBJ1-4	NA	NA	TRBV9
TGCGCCAGCAGCCAAAGCCCCCGGAACACCGGGGAGCTGTTTTTT	CASSQSPRNTGELFF	TRBJ2-2	NA	NA	TRBV4-1
TGTGCCAGCAGTGCAAGCGGCACCGGGGAGCTGTTTTTT	CASSASGTGELFF	TRBJ2-2	NA	NA	TRBV2
TGTGCCAGCAGCTTAGGATGGCAGGATCATGGCTACACCTTC	CASSLGWQDHGYTF	TRBJ1-2	NA	NA	TRBV11-2
TGTGCCACCAGCAGAGCGGACAGGAGAAATGAGCAGTTCTTC	CATSRADRRNEQFF	TRBJ2-1	TRBD1	NA	TRBV15
TGTGCCGCAAACCACAACTCTGGAAACACCATATATTTT	CAANHNSGNTIYF	TRBJ1-3	NA	NA	TRBV30
TGTGCCAGCAGCTTACTTAGCGGGGGGGCCGATGAGCAGTTCTTC	CASSLLSGGADEQFF	TRBJ2-1	TRBD2	NA	TRBV13
TGCGCCAGCTCACCCGGCGTGGGGGGGACAGGGGTTCTCGAGCAGTACTTC	CASSPGVGGTGVLEQYF	TRBJ2-7	TRBD1	NA	TRBV5-1
TGTGCCAGCAGCTGGTCCCGGGACAGGGGTCGAGGCGAAAAACTGTTTTTT	CASSWSRDRGRGEKLFF	TRBJ1-4	TRBD1	NA	TRBV7-9
TGTGCCAGCTCACCACCTCAAAGGACAGGGTCTCACTATGGCTACACCTTC	CASSPPQRTGSHYGYTF	TRBJ1-2	TRBD1	NA	TRBV18
TGTGCCAGCAGTTTGACTAGCGGGTCCCTCTACGAGCAGTACTTC	CASSLTSGSLYEQYF	TRBJ2-7	TRBD2	few	TRBV6-2/TRBV6-3
TGTGCCAGCAGCTTAGGGGACAGCTACTATGGCTACACCTTC	CASSLGDSYYGYTF	TRBJ1-2	NA	NA	TRBV13
TGTGCCAGCAGTAGCGAAGAGACCCAGTACTTC	CASSSEETQYF	TRBJ2-5	NA	NA	TRBV2
TGTGCCAGCAGCTTCAGGGTAGCCGCTAGCACAGATACGCAGTATTTT	CASSFRVAASTDTQYF	TRBJ2-3	NA	NA	TRBV5-6
TGTGCCAGCAGCTTAGACAACAGGGCCCAGACCCAGTACTTC	CASSLDNRAQTQYF	TRBJ2-5	NA	NA	TRBV7-9
TGTGCCAGCAGACCGGACAGCAATGGGGATCAGCCCCAGCATTTT	CASRPDSNGDQPQHF	TRBJ1-5	NA	NA	TRBV27
TGTGCCAGCTCACCCGACAGAGCCTACGAGCAGTACTTC	CASSPDRAYEQYF	TRBJ2-7	NA	NA	TRBV18
TGTGCCAGCAGGCGGACTAGCCTAAATGAGCAGTTCTTC	CASRRTSLNEQFF	TRBJ2-1	TRBD2	NA	TRBV2
TGTGCCAGTAGTATGACAGGGGACGAAAACACCATATATTTT	CASSMTGDENTIYF	TRBJ1-3	TRBD1	few	TRBV19
TGCGCCAGCAGGGGGCAGCCGAACACCGGGGAGCTGTTTTTT	CASRGQPNTGELFF	TRBJ2-2	NA	once	TRBV10-1
TGTGCCAGCGACAGCGGGGGGGCCAAAGGCACAGATACGCAGTATTTT	CASDSGGAKGTDTQYF	TRBJ2-3	TRBD2	NA	TRBV25-1
TGTGCCAGCAGTTTAGCGGGGGGCCGGGAGACCCAGTACTTC	CASSLAGGRETQYF	TRBJ2-5	TRBD2	NA	TRBV2
TGCGCCAGCAGCCCGGGGACAGCATACATGAACACTGAAGCTTTCTTT	CASSPGTAYMNTEAFF	TRBJ1-1	TRBD1	NA	TRBV4-1
TGTGCCAGCAGCCATTCATACGGGACTAGCGGGGGGGGACAAGAGACCCAGTACTTC	CASSHSYGTSGGGQETQYF	TRBJ2-5	TRBD2	NA	TRBV3-1/TRBV3-2
TGTGCCAGCAGCTTAGATGGGGGGTTGGGACGGGTCCGCCTTCCGCAGTATTTT	CASSLDGGLGRVRLPQYF	TRBJ2-3	NA	NA	TRBV11-3
TGCGCCAGCAGCGCCACCGGGACAGGGACCTACGAGCAGTACTTC	CASSATGTGTYEQYF	TRBJ2-7	TRBD1	NA	TRBV4-1
TGTGCCAGCAGCACACAGACGGGGATCTATGGCTACACCTTC	CASSTQTGIYGYTF	TRBJ1-2	NA	NA	TRBV9
TGTGCCAGCTCACCACCCAGGGTATCCGGGGAGCTGTTTTTT	CASSPPRVSGELFF	TRBJ2-2	NA	NA	TRBV18
TGTGCCAGCAGCCAAGTCAGGGTCGGTGCAGGGGACAATCAGCCCCAGCATTTT	CASSQVRVGAGDNQPQHF	TRBJ1-5	NA	NA	TRBV4-2
TGTGCCAGCAGCCAGACAGGGAACGGCTACACCTTC	CASSQTGNGYTF	TRBJ1-2	TRBD1	NA	TRBV11-3
TGTGCCAGCAGGACGCTGGACAGGGGAACTGAAGCTTTCTTT	CASRTLDRGTEAFF	TRBJ1-1	TRBD1	NA	TRBV2
TGTGCCAGCAGTGTAATAGGCAATCAGCCCCAGCATTTT	CASSVIGNQPQHF	TRBJ1-5	NA	NA	TRBV2
TGTGCCAGCAGTTACTCGGCAGGGGGGATGCAGGGCTACACCTTC	CASSYSAGGMQGYTF	TRBJ1-2	TRBD1	NA	TRBV6-6
TGTGCCAGCAGCGCGGGACAGTGGAACACCGGGGAGCTGTTTTTT	CASSAGQWNTGELFF	TRBJ2-2	NA	NA	TRBV7-2
TGCAGTGCTACCGTGACTGAAGCTTTCTTT	CSATVTEAFF	TRBJ1-1	NA	NA	TRBV20-1
TGTGCCAGCAGCGTTAGCTACGAGCAGTACTTC	CASSVSYEQYF	TRBJ2-7	NA	NA	TRBV7-9
TGTGCCAGCAGCTTAGTGGGGGGAGGGGATCAGCCCCAGCATTTT	CASSLVGGGDQPQHF	TRBJ1-5	NA	few	TRBV7-2
TGTGCCAGCTCATCGGAAGGGGGTCCGACGGTCGGGGAGCTGTTTTTT	CASSSEGGPTVGELFF	TRBJ2-2	NA	NA	TRBV18
TGTGCCAGCAGCCAAGTAGGGGACAGGGACACTGAAGCTTTCTTT	CASSQVGDRDTEAFF	TRBJ1-1	TRBD1	once	TRBV4-2
TGCGCCAGCAGCTTGGCCTATAGCGGGGGGGGCACAGATACGCAGTATTTT	CASSLAYSGGGTDTQYF	TRBJ2-3	TRBD2	NA	TRBV5-1
TGTGCCAGCAGTTCGGCTGGGCCAGATACGCAGTATTTT	CASSSAGPDTQYF	TRBJ2-3	NA	NA	TRBV12-3/TRBV12-4
TGTGCCAGCAGCGTACAGGGGGCTAGCACAGATACGCAGTATTTT	CASSVQGASTDTQYF	TRBJ2-3	TRBD1	NA	TRBV9
TGTGCCAGCAGTCCGGGACAGGGTAGTTCACCCCTCCACTTT	CASSPGQGSSPLHF	TRBJ1-6	TRBD1	NA	TRBV5-4
TGTGCCAGCTCACCATTAAGGACAGGGGAGTCGGAGACCCAGTACTTC	CASSPLRTGESETQYF	TRBJ2-5	TRBD1	NA	TRBV18
TGTGCCAGCACCCTGGCGCAGGGGTCTGCCTACGAGCAGTACTTC	CASTLAQGSAYEQYF	TRBJ2-7	NA	NA	TRBV19
TGTGCCAGCAGACTAGCGGGGGGGGAAGAGACCCAGTACTTC	CASRLAGGEETQYF	TRBJ2-5	TRBD2	few	TRBV27
TGTGCCAGTAGCCGTTCTCGGGGATTAGGTGAAGAGACCCAGTACTTC	CASSRSRGLGEETQYF	TRBJ2-5	NA	NA	TRBV19
TGCAGCGTCCTCAGGGAAAACTATGGCTACACCTTC	CSVLRENYGYTF	TRBJ1-2	NA	NA	TRBV29-1
TGTGCCAGCAGTTTGTGGGGGCGTGAGCAGTTCTTC	CASSLWGREQFF	TRBJ2-1	NA	NA	TRBV27
TGTGCCAGCAGCCCAACCACCAGGGGCCGTAATTCACCCCTCCACTTT	CASSPTTRGRNSPLHF	TRBJ1-6	NA	NA	TRBV11-2